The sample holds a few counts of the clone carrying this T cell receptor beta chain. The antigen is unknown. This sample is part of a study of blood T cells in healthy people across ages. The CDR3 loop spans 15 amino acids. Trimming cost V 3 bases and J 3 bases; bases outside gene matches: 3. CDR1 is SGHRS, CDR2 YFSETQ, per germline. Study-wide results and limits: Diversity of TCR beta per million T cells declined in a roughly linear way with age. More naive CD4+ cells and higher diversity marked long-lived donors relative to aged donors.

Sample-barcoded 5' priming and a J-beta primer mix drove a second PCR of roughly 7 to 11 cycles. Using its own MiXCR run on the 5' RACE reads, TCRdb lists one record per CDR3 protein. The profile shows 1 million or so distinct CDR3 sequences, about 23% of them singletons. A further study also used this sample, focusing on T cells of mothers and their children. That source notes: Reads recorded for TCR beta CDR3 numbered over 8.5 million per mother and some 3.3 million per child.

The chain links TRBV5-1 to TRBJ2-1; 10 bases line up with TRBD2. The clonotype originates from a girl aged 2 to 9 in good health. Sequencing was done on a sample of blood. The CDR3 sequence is CASSSERGGYNEQFF. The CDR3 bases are TGCGCCAGCAGCTCCGAGCGGGGGGGCTACAATGAGCAGTTCTTC.